The 16 T cell receptor beta chains reported below all come from one sample, sequenced in a study of human T cells and chemical hapten exposure. Regarding time point: pre-sensitization, week 0. Treatment here: therapeutic diphenylcyclopropenone sensitization with weekly scalp DPC. TCRdb reprocessed the RACE reads with MiXCR, giving one entry per CDR3 protein. The table has approximately 260,000 distinct CDR3 sequences, more than 6.5% seen once. The sequencing used whole blood, collected in connection with sensitization to the hapten diphenylcyclopropenone (DPC). The receptor source for this set is a woman in her 40s with alopecia areata. Some clones in this sample may be carry-over from other donors' samples.

The chain recombines TRBV3-1 with TRBJ2-3, with 12 positions matching TRBD2. The CDR3 consists of 16 residues. V shed 1 base and J 3 bases; nucleotides not matched to a gene: 2. The germline V gene encodes CDR1 LGHDT and CDR2 YNNKEL (reference sequence). The CDR3: CASSQGLAGATDTQYF. Written as DNA, the CDR3 is TGTGCCAGCAGCCAAGGACTAGCGGGAGCAACAGATACGCAGTATTTT.

This clonotype was found a few times. The J gene is TRBJ2-1, the V gene TRBV18; TRBD2 is a possible D gene (6 bases). The CDR3 totals 14 residues. The V gene's germline CDR1 is KGHSH and CDR2 LQKENI. V shed 3 bases and J shed 7 bases, with 13 bases lying between them. The CDR3 bases are TGTGCCAGCTCACCCCCTAGCGACCGAAATGAGCAGTTCTTC. The encoded protein is CASSPPSDRNEQFF.

This clonotype has only a few counts. The gene calls are TRBV12-3 or TRBV12-4 and TRBJ2-1; 7 positions agree with TRBD2. CDR3 length: 13 amino acids. Trimming cost V 6 bases and J 5 bases; bases outside gene matches: 4. The CDR3 coding sequence is TGTGCCAGCAGCCGAGCGGGGCACAATGAGCAGTTCTTC. This sequence encodes CASSRAGHNEQFF.

This clonotype was counted only a few times. This chain uses TRBV6-2 or TRBV6-3 with TRBJ2-1; 7 bases match TRBD2. This CDR3 contains 17 residues. J lost 0 bases, V lost 6 bases, and 11 bases had no gene match. The germline V gene encodes CDR1 MNHEY and CDR2 SVGEGT. CDR3 sequence: CASSRDSGSSSYNEQFF. The CDR3 coding sequence is TGTGCCAGCAGCAGAGATAGCGGGTCGAGCTCCTACAATGAGCAGTTCTTC.

The rearrangement uses TRBV12-3 or TRBV12-4 and TRBJ2-1, with D perhaps TRBD2 (7 bases). The CDR3 has 15 amino acids. With 4 bases removed from V and 8 bases from J, the gap between germline ends came to 18 bases. In DNA, the CDR3 is TGTGCCAGCAGTTCCCCAGGGGCGGCGGGAGATGAGCAGTTCTTC. This gives the protein CASSSPGAAGDEQFF.

The sample holds a few counts of this clonotype. This chain links TRBV12-3 or TRBV12-4 with TRBJ2-7, with D possibly TRBD2 on 6 matching bases. This CDR3 spans 15 amino acids. V shed 6 bases and J shed 0 bases, with 15 bases lying between them. The CDR3 region is CASSGHGGSSYEQYF. The CDR3, as DNA: TGTGCCAGCAGCGGGCATGGGGGGTCCTCCTACGAGCAGTACTTC.

This clonotype appeared many times. The chain uses TRBV13 and TRBJ2-6, with D possibly TRBD2 on 5 matching bases. CDR1 and CDR2 (germline): PRHDT, FYEKMQ (reference sequence). CDR3 length: 16 residues. V was trimmed by 3 bases and J by 4 bases, leaving 13 bases between them. The CDR3 nucleotides read TGTGCCAGCAGCTTCAGTCGGGGAGCCGGGGCCAACGTCCTGACTTTC. Amino acid sequence: CASSFSRGAGANVLTF.

This clonotype was detected ten times or more. The chain employs TRBV12-3 or TRBV12-4 and TRBJ1-1; D is ambiguous. The CDR3 consists of 15 residues. V lost 6 bases and J 0 bases, leaving 14 bases between the germline ends. CDR3 region: CASSPTRMVNTEAFF. The CDR3 nucleotides read TGTGCCAGCAGCCCCACCCGGATGGTGAACACTGAAGCTTTCTTT.

The chain combines TRBV24-1 with TRBJ2-3; maybe TRBD1 (6 bases). Germline values: CDR1 KGHDR, CDR2 SFDVKD. Trimming took off 6 bases at V and 2 bases at J, with 20 bases between the two ends. The CDR3 has 17 residues. The CDR3 protein is CATSPKVTGLVTDTQYF. CDR3 sequence (DNA): TGTGCCACCAGTCCGAAAGTGACAGGCCTAGTCACAGATACGCAGTATTTT.

This clonotype was observed a handful of times. This chain joins TRBV12-3 or TRBV12-4 and TRBJ1-6; no reliable D call. CDR3 length: 14 amino acids. Trimming pared 4 bases from V and 5 bases from J, leaving 9 bases between. CDR3 nucleotide sequence: TGTGCCAGCAGTTACCGGGCTCATAATTCACCCCTCCACTTT. Residues: CASSYRAHNSPLHF.

The CDR3 loop reads CATSRDPAETAGELFF. The CDR3 DNA reads as TGTGCCACCAGCAGAGATCCCGCAGAGACGGCCGGGGAGCTGTTTTTT. This chain connects TRBV15 to TRBJ2-2, with D unclear. CDR1 LNHNV and CDR2 YYDKDF come from the germline V gene (reference sequence). V dropped 0 bases and J dropped 6 bases, with 14 bases sitting between them. The CDR3 runs to 16 residues. Full variable domain (remainder filled in from reference TRBV15 and TRBJ2-2): DAMVIQNPRYQVTQFGKPVTLSCSQTLNHNVMYWYQQKSSQAPKLLFHYYDKDFNNEADTPDNFQSRRPNTSFCFLDIRSPGLGDTAMYLCATSRDPAETAGELFFGEGSRLTVL.

The V gene is TRBV25-1, the J gene TRBJ2-1; D may match TRBD1 or TRBD2 (6 bases each). The CDR3 is made up of 16 amino acids. With 1 base removed from V and 4 bases from J, the gap between germline ends came to 14 bases. CDR1 MGHDK and CDR2 SYGVNS come from the germline V gene. This chain's CDR3 is CASSESLGGPYNEQFF. CDR3 in DNA: TGTGCCAGCAGTGAATCACTAGGGGGGCCGTACAATGAGCAGTTCTTC. Based on the CDR3 plus reference TRBV25-1 and TRBJ2-1, the full variable domain is EADIYQTPRYLVIGTGKKITLECSQTMGHDKMYWYQQDPGMELHLIHYSYGVNSTEKGDLSSESTVSRIRTEHFPLTLESARPSHTSQYLCASSESLGGPYNEQFFGPGTRLTVL.

This clonotype was detected only a few times. V and J are TRBV7-2 and TRBJ1-6; D not resolved. The CDR3 sequence is 16 residues long. Germline-derived CDR1 and CDR2 are SGHTA and FQGNSA. V was shortened by 2 bases and J by 5 bases, with 13 bases between the two germline ends. CDR3 bases: TGTGCCAGCAGCTTAAAGGCAGACCTTAATAATTCACCCCTCCACTTT. Its translation: CASSLKADLNNSPLHF.

The chain recombines TRBV6-2 or TRBV6-3 with TRBJ2-6, with D maybe TRBD1 (6 bases). V was clipped by 4 bases and J by 0 bases, with 19 bases between them. The germline V gene encodes CDR1 MNHEY and CDR2 SVGEGT. The CDR3 extends over 19 amino acids. For the CDR3, the DNA is TGTGCCAGCAGTTTAAATAGGACAGTATCGTACTCTGGGGCCAACGTCCTGACTTTC. Its protein product is CASSLNRTVSYSGANVLTF.

This rearrangement joins TRBV6-2 or TRBV6-3 to TRBJ2-7; D not resolved. Germline loops: CDR1 MNHEY, CDR2 SVGEGT. This CDR3 contains 14 residues. Trimming took 2 bases from V and 2 from J, leaving 10 bases between them. CDR3 DNA: TGTGCCAGCAGTTACGACCCCCGTACCTACGAGCAGTACTTC. Protein sequence: CASSYDPRTYEQYF.

The CDR3 sequence is CASSLKPGGDQPQHF. The CDR3 DNA reads TGCGCCAGCAGCTTGAAACCGGGAGGGGATCAGCCCCAGCATTTT. The J gene is TRBJ1-5, the V gene TRBV5-1, with D possibly TRBD1 on 5 matching bases. This CDR3 spans 15 amino acids. Per germline, CDR1 SGHRS and CDR2 YFSETQ. V lost 1 base and J 5 bases, leaving 13 bases between the germline ends.